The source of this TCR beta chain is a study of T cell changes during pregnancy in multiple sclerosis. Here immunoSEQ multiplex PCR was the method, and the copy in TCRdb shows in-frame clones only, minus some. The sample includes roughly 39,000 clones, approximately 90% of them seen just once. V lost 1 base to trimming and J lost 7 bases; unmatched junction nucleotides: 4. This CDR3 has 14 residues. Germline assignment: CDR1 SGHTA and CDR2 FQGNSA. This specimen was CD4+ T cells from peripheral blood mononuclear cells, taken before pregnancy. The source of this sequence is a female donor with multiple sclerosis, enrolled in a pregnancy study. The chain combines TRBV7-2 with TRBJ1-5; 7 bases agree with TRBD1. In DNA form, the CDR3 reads TGTGCCAGCAGCTTAGATGCAGGGGGGCAGCCCCAGCATTTT. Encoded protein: CASSLDAGGQPQHF.